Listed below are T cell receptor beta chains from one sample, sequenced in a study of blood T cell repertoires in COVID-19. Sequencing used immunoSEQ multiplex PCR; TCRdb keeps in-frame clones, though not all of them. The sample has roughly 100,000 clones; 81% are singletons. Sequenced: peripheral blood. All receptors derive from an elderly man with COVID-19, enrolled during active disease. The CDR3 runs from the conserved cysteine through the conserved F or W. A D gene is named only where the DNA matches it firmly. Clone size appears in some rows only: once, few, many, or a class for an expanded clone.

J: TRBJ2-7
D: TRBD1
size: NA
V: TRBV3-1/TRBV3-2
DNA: TGTGCCAGCAGCCAGATGACAGGGTCCTACGAGCAGTACTTC
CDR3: CASSQMTGSYEQYF

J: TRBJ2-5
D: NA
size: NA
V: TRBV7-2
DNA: TGTGCCAGCAGCTTAGCGGCTAGTATGGTACAAGAGACCCAGTACTTC
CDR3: CASSLAASMVQETQYF

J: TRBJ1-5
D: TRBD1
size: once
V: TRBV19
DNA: TGTGCCAGTAGTATGGGAGTACAGGGGGATGGAGATCAGCCCCAGCATTTT
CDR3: CASSMGVQGDGDQPQHF

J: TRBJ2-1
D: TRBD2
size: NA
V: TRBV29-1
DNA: TGCAGCGTCAGAGGGACTAGCGGGCATTACAATGAGCAGTTCTTC
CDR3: CSVRGTSGHYNEQFF

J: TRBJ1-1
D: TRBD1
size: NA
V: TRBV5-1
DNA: TGCGCCAGCAGCCCCAGTCCCGGGACAGGGTACACTGAAGCTTTCTTT
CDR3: CASSPSPGTGYTEAFF

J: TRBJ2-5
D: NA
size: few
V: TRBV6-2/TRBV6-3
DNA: TGTGCCAGCAGCCTGTTATCCTTTAGGGGACTCATAAGTCGGGAGACCCAGTACTTC
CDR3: CASSLLSFRGLISRETQYF

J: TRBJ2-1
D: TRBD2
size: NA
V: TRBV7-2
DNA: TGTGCCAGCAGCTTAGCGTTTGGGCGGGGGGGCTACAATGAGCAGTTCTTC
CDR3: CASSLAFGRGGYNEQFF

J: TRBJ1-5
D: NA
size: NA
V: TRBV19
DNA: TGTGCCAGTAGTGTCCCCCGCACAGGAGGGTCATACCAGCCCCAGCATTTT
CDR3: CASSVPRTGGSYQPQHF

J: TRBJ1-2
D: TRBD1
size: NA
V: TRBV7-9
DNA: TGTGCCAGCAGCCCCCAACAGGGGGCAGGAGCTAACTATGGCTACACCTTC
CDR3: CASSPQQGAGANYGYTF

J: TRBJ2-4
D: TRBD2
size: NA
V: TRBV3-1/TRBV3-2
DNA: TGTGCCAGCAGCCAGGACCTAGCGGGAGGGGCCAAAAACATTCAGTACTTC
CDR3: CASSQDLAGGAKNIQYF

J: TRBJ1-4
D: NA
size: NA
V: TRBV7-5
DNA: TGTGCCAGAAGACATTTACGCGGGGTAGAGCTCCCAACTAATGAAAAACTGTTTTTT
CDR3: CARRHLRGVELPTNEKLFF

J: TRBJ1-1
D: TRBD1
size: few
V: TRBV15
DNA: TGTGCCACCAGCTCGACAGGGACCACTGAAGCTTTCTTT
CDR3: CATSSTGTTEAFF

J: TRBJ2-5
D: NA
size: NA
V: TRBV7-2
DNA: TGTGCCAGCAGCTTAGGAGTTTACAGGGAGGGAGAGACCCAGTACTTC
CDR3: CASSLGVYREGETQYF

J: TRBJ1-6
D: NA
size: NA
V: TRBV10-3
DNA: TGTGCCATCACTGGGACACATAATTCACCCCTCCACTTT
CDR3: CAITGTHNSPLHF

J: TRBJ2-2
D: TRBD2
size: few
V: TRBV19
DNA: TGTGCCAGTAGTAAGGGGACTAGCGGGACCGGGGAGCTGTTTTTT
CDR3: CASSKGTSGTGELFF

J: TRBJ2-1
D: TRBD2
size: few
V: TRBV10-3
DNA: TGTGCCATCAGTGACCTCCTGAGGACTAGCGGGAGGCGGGATGAGCAGTTCTTC
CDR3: CAISDLLRTSGRRDEQFF

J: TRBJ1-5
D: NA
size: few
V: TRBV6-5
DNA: TGTGCCAGCAGTTACCGGGGCAATCAGCCCCAGCATTTT
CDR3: CASSYRGNQPQHF

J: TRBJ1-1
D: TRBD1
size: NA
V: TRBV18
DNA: TGTGCCAGCTCACTGGGGACAGGACCAAACACTGAAGCTTTCTTT
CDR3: CASSLGTGPNTEAFF

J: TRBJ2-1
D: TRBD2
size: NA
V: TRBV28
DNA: TGTGCCAGCAGTTGGACTAGCGGGAGGGGAAGTGAGCAGTTCTTC
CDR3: CASSWTSGRGSEQFF

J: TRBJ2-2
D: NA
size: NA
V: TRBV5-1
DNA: TGCGCCAGCAGCCCAGGCACCGGGGAGCTGTTTTTT
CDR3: CASSPGTGELFF

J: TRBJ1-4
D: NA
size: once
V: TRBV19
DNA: TGTGCCAGTAGTATCGGGGGAAAACTGTTTTTT
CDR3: CASSIGGKLFF

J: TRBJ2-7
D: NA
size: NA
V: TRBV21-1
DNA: TGTGCCAGCAGGCCCCTAAGGAGGGGCGGTTACGAGCAGTACTTC
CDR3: CASRPLRRGGYEQYF

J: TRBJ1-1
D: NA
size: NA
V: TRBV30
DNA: TGTGCCTGGAGGATTGAGTGGGGCGCTGAAGCTTTCTTT
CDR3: CAWRIEWGAEAFF

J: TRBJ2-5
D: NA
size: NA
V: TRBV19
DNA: TGTGCCAGTAGTATAGATGGGACTCGGGGGACGTACCAAGAGACCCAGTACTTC
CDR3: CASSIDGTRGTYQETQYF

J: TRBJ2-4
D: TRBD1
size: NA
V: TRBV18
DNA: TGTGCCAGCTCAGACCAGGGGGCCAGGGCCAAAAACATTCAGTACTTC
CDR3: CASSDQGARAKNIQYF

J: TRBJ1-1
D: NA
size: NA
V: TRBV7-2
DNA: TGTGCCAGCAGCCTTGGCGGGGCTTTGGCGAACACTGAAGCTTTCTTT
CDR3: CASSLGGALANTEAFF

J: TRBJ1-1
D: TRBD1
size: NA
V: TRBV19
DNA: TGTGCCAGAGCGACAGGGATAGGAATAATGAACACTGAAGCTTTCTTT
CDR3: CARATGIGIMNTEAFF

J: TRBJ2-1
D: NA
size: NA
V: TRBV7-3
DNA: TGTGCCAGCAGCGCAGGGTTCTACAATGAGCAGTTCTTC
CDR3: CASSAGFYNEQFF

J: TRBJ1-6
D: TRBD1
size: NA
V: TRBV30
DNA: TGTGCCTGGAGGACAGGGCAAAATTCACCCCTCCACTTT
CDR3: CAWRTGQNSPLHF

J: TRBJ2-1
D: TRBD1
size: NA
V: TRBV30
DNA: TGTGCCTGGAGTGGTGACAGGGACAATGAGCAGTTCTTC
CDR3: CAWSGDRDNEQFF

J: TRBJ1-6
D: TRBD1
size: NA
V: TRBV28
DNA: TGTGCCAGCAGACTCCGTACCGGGACAGCCGTCCTGCCCCTCCACTTT
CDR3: CASRLRTGTAVLPLHF

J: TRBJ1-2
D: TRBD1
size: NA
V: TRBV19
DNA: TGTGCCAGTAGTATACAGGGGGCGTTGATCTATGGCTACACCTTC
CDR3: CASSIQGALIYGYTF

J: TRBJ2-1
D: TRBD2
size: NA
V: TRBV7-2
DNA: TGTGCCAGCAGGGAGGGACTAGCGGGAAACTATGAGCAGTTCTTC
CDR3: CASREGLAGNYEQFF

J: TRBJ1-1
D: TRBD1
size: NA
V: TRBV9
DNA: TGTGCCAGCAGCGTAGGGTCAGGGGGCAAGGGCACTGAAGCTTTCTTT
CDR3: CASSVGSGGKGTEAFF

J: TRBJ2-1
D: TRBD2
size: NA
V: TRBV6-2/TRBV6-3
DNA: TGTGCCAGCAGTTACAAAAGAATCGGGACTAGTACAAATGAGCAGTTCTTC
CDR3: CASSYKRIGTSTNEQFF

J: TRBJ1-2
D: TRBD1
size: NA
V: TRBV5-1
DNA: TGCGCCAGCAGCCGCTCCGGGACAGGGAATGGCTACACCTTC
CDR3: CASSRSGTGNGYTF